This T cell receptor beta chain was obtained from a study of blood T cells in healthy people across ages. Notes on the study in general: Estimated diversity, derived from one million T cells, was regarded as an underestimate.

The authors drew ten milliliters of peripheral blood from each donor. There are a few counts of this clonotype. Antigen specificity is unknown. This CDR3 has 14 amino acids. The V gene's germline CDR1 is SEHNR and CDR2 FQNEAQ (reference sequence). Trimming cost V 4 bases and J 8 bases; bases outside gene matches: 3. Together with a sample-barcoded 5' primer, a J-beta primer mix was included in a second PCR lasting roughly 7 to 11 cycles. Each sample yielded at least 2.5 million CDR3-containing paired-end reads. From the 5' RACE reads, TCRdb called clonotypes with MiXCR, one entry per CDR3 protein. The data hold about 730,000 distinct CDR3 sequences, with approximately 43% observed a single time.

This TCR derives from a woman aged 55-75 years in good health. Source material: blood. The genes are TRBV7-9 and TRBJ1-5, with 12 bases aligning to TRBD1. This CDR3 is CASSSGQGAEPQHF. The CDR3 DNA follows: TGTGCCAGCAGCTCGGGACAGGGGGCTGAGCCCCAGCATTTT.